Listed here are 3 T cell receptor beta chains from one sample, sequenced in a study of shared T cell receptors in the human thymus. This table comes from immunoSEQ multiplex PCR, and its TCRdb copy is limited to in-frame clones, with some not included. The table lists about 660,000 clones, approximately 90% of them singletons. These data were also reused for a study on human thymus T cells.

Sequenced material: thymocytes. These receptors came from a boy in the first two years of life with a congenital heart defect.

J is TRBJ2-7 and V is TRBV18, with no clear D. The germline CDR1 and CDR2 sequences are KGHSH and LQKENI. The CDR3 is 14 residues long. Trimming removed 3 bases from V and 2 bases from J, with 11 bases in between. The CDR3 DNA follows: TGTGCCAGCTCACCTGGGCAGGTAACCTACGAGCAGTACTTC. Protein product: CASSPGQVTYEQYF.

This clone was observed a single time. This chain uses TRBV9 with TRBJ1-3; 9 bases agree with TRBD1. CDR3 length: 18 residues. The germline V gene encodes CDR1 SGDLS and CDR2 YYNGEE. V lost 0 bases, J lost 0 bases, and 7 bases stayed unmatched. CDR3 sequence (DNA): TGTGCCAGCAGCGTAGGGGACAGGGCCTTAATCTCTGGAAACACCATATATTTT. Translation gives CASSVGDRALISGNTIYF.

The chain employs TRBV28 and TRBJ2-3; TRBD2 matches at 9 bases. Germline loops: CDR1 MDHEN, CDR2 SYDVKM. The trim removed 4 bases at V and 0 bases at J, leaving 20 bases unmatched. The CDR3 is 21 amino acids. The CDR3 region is CASSSRLSLAGTIPSTDTQYF. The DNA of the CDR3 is TGTGCCAGCAGTTCTCGCCTTTCCCTAGCGGGAACCATTCCTAGCACAGATACGCAGTATTTT.